One sample yielded the 31 T cell receptor beta chains listed below, sequenced in a study of T cell responses to AZD1222 COVID-19 vaccine. Generated by immunoSEQ multiplex PCR, the TCRdb table keeps only in-frame clones and is missing some. Of 180,000 or so clones in the sample, 90% to 95% were seen once. The specimen comprised peripheral blood, sampled on day 0 of AZD1222 vaccination. These receptors were obtained from an adult in good health.

The CDR3 DNA is TGTGCCACCAGTGATTTAAGGGGGCTAGCGGGAAGGATATACGAGCAGTACTTC. Residues: CATSDLRGLAGRIYEQYF. The J gene is TRBJ2-7, the V gene TRBV24-1; the match to TRBD2 covers 9 bases. The CDR3 spans 18 residues. The junction had 13 bases not matched to a gene; V was cut back by 1 base and J by 4 bases. Germline values: CDR1 KGHDR, CDR2 SFDVKD.

The chain is built from TRBV7-2 and TRBJ2-1; 12 nucleotides line up with TRBD2. Germline trimming cut 1 base from V and 6 bases from J; bases unmatched to any gene: 7. Germline CDR1 SGHTA, CDR2 FQGNSA. This CDR3 contains 17 residues. The CDR3 sequence is CASSLGPLAGGVNEQFF. The CDR3 DNA follows: TGTGCCAGCAGCTTAGGTCCTCTAGCGGGAGGGGTCAATGAGCAGTTCTTC.

The V call is TRBV19, the J call TRBJ2-4; 7 positions match TRBD1. Germline CDR1 LNHDA, CDR2 SQIVND (reference sequence). The trim removed 4 bases at V and 0 bases at J, leaving 12 bases unmatched. There are 18 residues in the CDR3. The CDR3 region is CASSTFTGVGLAKNIQYF. CDR3 coding DNA: TGTGCCAGTAGTACTTTCACAGGGGTGGGTCTAGCCAAAAACATTCAGTACTTC.

This chain uses TRBV7-6 with TRBJ2-7; tentative D call: TRBD1 (6 bases). V was cut by 5 bases and J by 5 bases, with 7 bases left in between. Germline values: CDR1 SGHVS, CDR2 FNYEAQ. This CDR3 spans 11 amino acids. CDR3 in DNA: TGTGCCAGCAGCCAGGGGAACGAGCAGTACTTC. Protein product: CASSQGNEQYF. The full variable domain, its missing parts supplied by reference TRBV7-6 and TRBJ2-7, is GAGVSQSPRYKVTKRGQDVALRCDPISGHVSLYWYRQALGQGPEFLTYFNYEAQQDKSGLPNDRFSAERPEGSISTLTIQRTEQRDSAMYRCASSQGNEQYFGPGTRLTVT.

This chain uses TRBV19 with TRBJ2-5; the match to TRBD2 covers 10 bases. The CDR3 length is 15 residues. With 5 bases clipped from V and 5 bases from J, the junction kept 8 bases outside the gene matches. CDR1 is LNHDA, CDR2 SQIVND, per germline (reference sequence). CDR3 sequence (DNA): TGTGCCAGTAGTCCACTAGCGGGAAAAGGGGAGACCCAGTACTTC. Its translation is CASSPLAGKGETQYF.

The CDR3 nucleotides read TGTGCCAGCAGCCTGTACCCCGAGGATACGCAGTATTTT. This encodes CASSLYPEDTQYF. The rearrangement links TRBV7-6 to TRBJ2-3, with D hard to call. Germline V gene lookup returns CDR1 SGHVS and CDR2 FNYEAQ. This CDR3 contains 13 residues. V was clipped by 5 bases and J by 6 bases, with 12 bases between them.

V gene TRBV14 combines with J gene TRBJ1-3; possibly TRBD1 for D (6 bases). CDR1 and CDR2 (germline): SGHDN, FVKESK. V was pared by 1 base and J by 0 bases, with 10 bases between. The CDR3 consists of 16 residues. In nucleotides, the CDR3 is TGTGCCAGCAGCCAAGTGGACAGATTCTCTGGAAACACCATATATTTT. Amino acid sequence: CASSQVDRFSGNTIYF.

V usage is TRBV19 and J usage is TRBJ1-5; D ambiguous. CDR1 is LNHDA, CDR2 SQIVND, per germline (reference sequence). The CDR3 runs 17 residues. Trimming cost V 1 base and J 0 bases, with 13 bases left between them. The CDR3, as DNA: TGTGCCAGTAGTATAGGGGCATGGACCGATAGCAATCAGCCCCAGCATTTT. Translating gives CASSIGAWTDSNQPQHF.

The gene calls are TRBV9 and TRBJ2-1, with TRBD2 matching 9 bases. CDR1 and CDR2 (germline): SGDLS, YYNGEE. J gave up 6 bases and V 3 bases, and 7 bases lay outside the gene matches. This CDR3 comprises 15 residues. The CDR3 DNA follows: TGTGCCAGCAGCGGGGCTAGCGGGATTTTCAATGAGCAGTTCTTC. This encodes CASSGASGIFNEQFF.

The chain couples TRBV18 to TRBJ1-1; tentatively, D is TRBD1 (6 bases). Per the germline V gene, CDR1 is KGHSH and CDR2 is LQKENI. The CDR3 consists of 17 residues. Trimming took off 2 bases at V and 0 bases at J, with 16 bases between the two ends. The CDR3 region has the DNA TGTGCCAGCTCACCAAATTCCAGGGGCCCGATGAACACTGAAGCTTTCTTT. Amino acids: CASSPNSRGPMNTEAFF.

The CDR3 DNA reads TGTGCCAGCAGCTTAGTAACGGGAGTCAATGAGCAGTTCTTC. Its translation is CASSLVTGVNEQFF. The J gene is TRBJ2-1, the V gene TRBV7-9, with D perhaps TRBD2 (6 bases). V lost 1 base to trimming and J lost 6 bases, with 10 bases between them. This CDR3 has 14 residues. CDR1 and CDR2 (germline): SEHNR, FQNEAQ (reference sequence).

The V call is TRBV12-3 or TRBV12-4, the J call TRBJ2-1; D is uncertain. V shed 2 bases and J shed 8 bases, with 4 bases lying between them. The CDR3 spans 11 residues. Written as DNA, the CDR3 is TGTGCCAGCAGTTTATTTCATGAGCAGTTCTTC. It is translated as CASSLFHEQFF.

CDR3 protein: CASSLVGQPSTF. As DNA, the CDR3 is TGCGCCAGCAGCTTGGTGGGGCAACCCAGCACCTTC. V and J are TRBV5-1 and TRBJ1-2, with D tentatively TRBD1 (5 bases). The V and J ends lost 0 bases and 13 bases respectively, with 13 bases between them. This CDR3 spans 12 amino acids. Germline V gene sequence: CDR1 SGHRS, CDR2 YFSETQ. The complete variable domain, with remaining parts taken from reference TRBV5-1 and TRBJ1-2, reads KAGVTQTPRYLIKTRGQQVTLSCSPISGHRSVSWYQQTPGQGLQFLFEYFSETQRNKGNFPGRFSGRQFSNSRSEMNVSTLELGDSALYLCASSLVGQPSTFGSGTRLTVV.

This clone came up once. V and J are TRBV14 and TRBJ2-1; 9 bases are shared with TRBD2. The J segment lost 15 bases and the V segment lost 1 base, leaving 16 bases of the junction unmatched. CDR1 SGHDN and CDR2 FVKESK come from the germline V gene. The CDR3 loop spans 16 amino acids. For the CDR3, the DNA is TGTGCCAGCAGCCAAGGTCGTGTGGGCGGGAGGGCCAGCCGGTTCTTC. This translates into CASSQGRVGGRASRFF.

The chain uses TRBV13 and TRBJ1-1; 7 nucleotides align to TRBD1. The CDR3 loop spans 13 amino acids. V lost 4 bases to trimming and J lost 3 bases; unmatched junction nucleotides: 2. From germline, CDR1 is PRHDT and CDR2 FYEKMQ (reference sequence). The CDR3 here is CASSSGTDTEAFF. In DNA, the CDR3 is TGTGCCAGCAGCTCCGGGACAGACACTGAAGCTTTCTTT.

The genes are TRBV2 and TRBJ2-1; D remains ambiguous. CDR1 SNHLY and CDR2 FYNNEI come from the germline V gene. The CDR3 extends over 12 amino acids. V lost 6 bases to trimming and J lost 2 bases, with 5 bases between them. The CDR3 region has the DNA TGTGCCAGCAGAGTCCCCTACAATGAGCAGTTCTTC. Translating gives CASRVPYNEQFF.

J is TRBJ1-2 and V is TRBV19; D gene unclear. Germline loops: CDR1 LNHDA, CDR2 SQIVND (reference sequence). CDR3 size: 13 residues. V lost 8 bases, J lost 1 base, and 11 bases lay in between. Written as DNA, the CDR3 is TGTGCCAGTGCCCGAAGCTATAACTATGGCTACACCTTC. It specifies CASARSYNYGYTF.

The V gene is TRBV5-1, the J gene TRBJ1-4; D is unclear. The germline CDR1 and CDR2 sequences are SGHRS and YFSETQ. The CDR3 has 13 residues. The ends were cut back, 4 bases at V and 3 bases at J, with 7 bases in the middle. The CDR3 DNA sequence: TGCGCCAGCAGCGTGGGAGCTAATGAAAAACTGTTTTTT. Translated, it gives CASSVGANEKLFF.

V usage is TRBV5-1 and J usage is TRBJ2-7; D remains ambiguous. From germline, CDR1 is SGHRS and CDR2 YFSETQ. Trimming took off 0 bases at V and 0 bases at J, with 7 bases between the two ends. The CDR3 extends over 14 amino acids. CDR3 coding DNA: TGCGCCAGCAGCTTGGACCATCTCTCCTACGAGCAGTACTTC. Its protein is CASSLDHLSYEQYF.

The J gene is TRBJ1-5, the V gene TRBV19; maybe TRBD1 (5 bases). Trimming shortened V by 2 bases and J by 0 bases, and 14 bases separated the two germline ends. The CDR3 is made up of 17 amino acids. Germline V gene lookup returns CDR1 LNHDA and CDR2 SQIVND (reference sequence). This chain's CDR3 is CASSIISGWDSNQPQHF. In DNA, the CDR3 is TGTGCCAGTAGTATAATTTCAGGGTGGGATAGCAATCAGCCCCAGCATTTT.

The chain has TRBV3-1 (or the pseudogene TRBV3-2) and TRBJ2-1; 10 bases are shared with TRBD2. From germline, CDR1 is LGHDT and CDR2 YNNKEL (reference sequence). The CDR3 runs 15 residues. The V and J ends lost 6 bases and 4 bases, in that order; junction bases with no gene match: 6. CDR3 sequence reads: CASSRSSGGYNEQFF. The CDR3 DNA follows: TGTGCCAGCAGTCGATCTAGCGGGGGTTACAATGAGCAGTTCTTC.

The DNA for the CDR3 is TGTGCCAGCAGCCCCGGTGCCCGGCCTGAAGAAAAACTGTTTTTT. Translation gives CASSPGARPEEKLFF. This chain connects TRBV11-2 to TRBJ1-4; D is unresolved. Germline V gene data show CDR1 as SGHAT and CDR2 as FQNNGV. The CDR3 is made up of 15 amino acids. Trimming cost V 5 bases and J 8 bases, with 18 bases left between them.

The chain is built from TRBV12-5 and TRBJ1-1; no firm D call. There are 13 residues in the CDR3. Germline CDR1 LGHNT, CDR2 FRNRAP. Trimming stripped 2 bases from V and 7 bases from J, with 11 bases between. CDR3 sequence: CASGLLVGGEAFF. The DNA for the CDR3 is TGTGCTAGTGGTTTGTTAGTCGGAGGTGAAGCTTTCTTT.

The chain employs TRBV11-1 and TRBJ1-6; D gene ambiguous. Trimming took off 0 bases at V and 7 bases at J, with 4 bases between the two ends. The CDR3 totals 13 residues. Germline V gene sequence: CDR1 SGHAT, CDR2 FQDESV (reference sequence). CDR3 in amino acids: CASSLAGNSPLHF. CDR3 sequence (DNA): TGTGCCAGCAGCTTAGCGGGGAATTCACCCCTCCACTTT.

A single count supports this clone. The V call is TRBV2, the J call TRBJ1-6, with unresolved D. V was clipped by 8 bases and J by 4 bases, with 9 bases between them. The V gene's germline CDR1 is SNHLY and CDR2 FYNNEI. The CDR3 has 13 residues. The CDR3 sequence is CASCRPYNSPLHF. The CDR3 nucleotides read TGTGCCAGCTGTCGCCCATATAATTCACCCCTCCACTTT.

In this sample, this clone turned up once. The CDR3 spells CAWTEGQGVNIQYF. DNA for the CDR3: TGTGCCTGGACTGAAGGGCAGGGAGTAAACATTCAGTACTTC. The chain carries TRBV30 and TRBJ2-4; D tentatively fits TRBD1 or TRBD2 (5 bases each). The germline CDR1 and CDR2 sequences are GTSNPN and SVGIG (reference sequence). This CDR3 has 14 residues. Trimming shortened V by 4 bases and J by 6 bases, and 16 bases separated the two germline ends.

The chain recombines TRBV12-5 with TRBJ2-5; TRBD1 agrees at 7 bases. The CDR3 extends over 14 amino acids. V was pared by 6 bases and J by 3 bases, with 7 bases of the junction left unmatched. Per germline, CDR1 LGHNT and CDR2 FRNRAP. The CDR3 protein is CASGQTGWKETQYF. CDR3 bases: TGTGCTAGTGGCCAGACAGGGTGGAAAGAGACCCAGTACTTC.

V usage is TRBV29-1 and J usage is TRBJ1-6, with unresolved D. Germline CDR1 reads SQVTM; CDR2 reads ANQGSEA. CDR3 length: 11 residues. V was shortened by 6 bases and J by 9 bases, with 9 bases between the two germline ends. This CDR3 is CSVKGSSPLHF. As DNA, the CDR3 is TGCAGCGTGAAGGGCTCTTCACCCCTCCACTTT.

CDR3 sequence (DNA): TGTGCCAGCAGTTTGGACGTCCAGTATGGCTACACCTTC. This encodes CASSLDVQYGYTF. V and J are TRBV27 and TRBJ1-2; D is unclear. V was shortened by 3 bases and J by 5 bases, with 10 bases between the two germline ends. The CDR3 contains 13 residues. The germline CDR1 and CDR2 sequences are MNHEY and SMNVEV (reference sequence).

This clone was seen more than once but under ten times. This chain joins TRBV25-1 and TRBJ1-1, with unresolved D. Trimming stripped 6 bases from V and 1 base from J, with 6 bases between. CDR3 length: 12 residues. Per germline, CDR1 MGHDK and CDR2 SYGVNS. The CDR3 DNA reads TGTGCCAGCAGACGGGGGAACACTGAAGCTTTCTTT. Translated: CASRRGNTEAFF.

This chain joins TRBV6-5 and TRBJ1-5; 9 positions agree with TRBD1. Germline assignment: CDR1 MNHEY and CDR2 SVGAGI. V shed 6 bases and J 8 bases; nucleotides not matched to a gene: 5. The length of the CDR3 is 13 residues. The CDR3 nucleotides read TGTGCCAGCAGCTTAGACAGGGGGAAGCCCCAGCATTTT. Translated, it gives CASSLDRGKPQHF.